Below are 12 T cell receptor beta chains sequenced from a single sample in a study of Ad26.COV2.S vaccination and SARS-CoV-2 variants. Described treatment: over 15 received Ad26.COV2.S at low or high dose, single or two shots; 5 received placebo; per-sample allocation not given. Following the first vaccine or placebo injection, samples were taken on day 63. Measured with immunoSEQ multiplex PCR; TCRdb has only the in-frame clones, and not every one. The sample records 350,000 to 500,000 clones, 90% being singletons. Specimen: peripheral blood, collected in a trial of Ad26.COV2.S vaccine versus placebo. The receptor set was obtained from a person between 18 and 60 years old who received the Ad26.COV2.S COVID-19 vaccine or a placebo.

A few counts support this clone. V usage is TRBV11-2 and J usage is TRBJ2-1; D remains ambiguous. Trimming took off 4 bases at V and 5 bases at J, with 6 bases between the two ends. The CDR3 is 12 residues long. Germline assignment: CDR1 SGHAT and CDR2 FQNNGV. For the CDR3, the DNA is TGTGCCAGCAGCTCGACCCACAATGAGCAGTTCTTC. Amino acids: CASSSTHNEQFF.

This chain joins TRBV7-6 and TRBJ2-7; D not resolved. Trimming removed 1 base at V and 4 bases at J, with 8 bases between. Germline V lookup: CDR1 SGHVS, CDR2 FNYEAQ. This CDR3 region has 13 residues. The CDR3 DNA follows: TGTGCCAGCAGCTTAGGTCCAGAGTACGAGCAGTACTTC. It yields the protein CASSLGPEYEQYF.

The chain is built from TRBV2 and TRBJ2-7, with no clear D. The CDR3 length is 11 residues. V dropped 6 bases and J dropped 2 bases, with 5 bases sitting between them. Germline CDR1 SNHLY, CDR2 FYNNEI. The CDR3: CASSLTYEQYF. CDR3 sequence (DNA): TGTGCCAGCAGCCTCACCTACGAGCAGTACTTC.

This chain links TRBV4-2 with TRBJ1-1, with a weak D call TRBD1 (5 bases). Germline V CDR1 and CDR2: LGHNA, YNFKEQ. Trimming took 3 bases from V and 6 from J, leaving 17 bases between them. This CDR3 spans 15 amino acids. The CDR3 DNA is TGTGCCAGCAGCCATGGGACCGAGCAGAGCGCTGAAGCTTTCTTT. This translates into CASSHGTEQSAEAFF.

Only one count was recorded for this clone. This sequence joins TRBV5-8 and TRBJ2-6, with D unclear. Germline loops: CDR1 SGHTS, CDR2 YDEGEE. V gave up 1 base and J gave up 0 bases, with 8 bases separating them. CDR3 length equals 16 residues. The DNA for the CDR3 is TGTGCCAGCAGCTTGTTTATAGGCTCTGGGGCCAACGTCCTGACTTTC. Its translation: CASSLFIGSGANVLTF.

Points on this clone: Other nucleotide sequences in the sample specify the same CDR3. The chain combines TRBV5-5 with TRBJ1-5; D remains ambiguous. CDR1 and CDR2 (germline): SGHKS, YYEKEE (reference sequence). Deletions cut 3 bases from V and 0 bases from J, with 10 bases between. This CDR3 contains 15 residues. CDR3: CASSSLGYSNQPQHF. The CDR3 nucleotides read TGTGCCAGCAGCTCCCTAGGATATAGCAATCAGCCCCAGCATTTT.

This chain connects TRBV11-3 to TRBJ2-2; 12 nucleotides match TRBD1. CDR3 length: 14 residues. The V gene end was trimmed by 6 bases and the J gene end by 5 bases; junction bases not matched to a gene: 1. Per germline, CDR1 SGHNT and CDR2 YENEEA. CDR3 nucleotides: TGTGCCAGCAGGGGACAGGGGGCGACCGGGGAGCTGTTTTTT. Protein sequence: CASRGQGATGELFF.

This chain links TRBV14 with TRBJ2-1; no clear D gene. V lost 1 base to trimming and J lost 6 bases, with 7 bases between them. This CDR3 contains 13 residues. Germline V gives CDR1 SGHDN, CDR2 FVKESK. The CDR3: CASSQAGRNEQFF. DNA for the CDR3: TGTGCCAGCAGCCAAGCCGGGCGCAATGAGCAGTTCTTC.

The chain combines TRBV7-6 with TRBJ2-1, with D possibly being TRBD2 (5 bases). Deletions cut 0 bases from V and 4 bases from J, with 7 bases between. The CDR3 contains 14 residues. CDR1 SGHVS and CDR2 FNYEAQ come from the germline V gene. CDR3 sequence: CASSLAERYNEQFF. The DNA of the CDR3 is TGTGCCAGCAGCTTAGCAGAGCGGTACAATGAGCAGTTCTTC.

The CDR3 DNA follows: TGTGCCACCAGGGGGACAGGGGGCATTGATACGCAGTATTTT. This gives the protein CATRGTGGIDTQYF. This sequence joins TRBV24-1 and TRBJ2-3; TRBD1 matches at 12 bases. J was trimmed by 6 bases and V by 7 bases; bases with no gene match: 4. Germline CDR1 is KGHDR and CDR2 is SFDVKD. The CDR3 has 14 residues.

The gene calls are TRBV19 and TRBJ2-4; TRBD2 aligns across 14 bases. J lost 6 bases, V lost 3 bases, and 13 bases had no gene match. In germline, CDR1 is LNHDA, CDR2 SQIVND (reference sequence). There are 19 residues in the CDR3. The CDR3 here is CASSMSPGTSGSKGNIQYF. The CDR3 DNA sequence: TGTGCCAGTAGTATGTCCCCCGGGACTAGCGGGAGTAAAGGAAACATTCAGTACTTC.

This clone has at least ten counts. In the same sample, other DNA sequences code for this CDR3. The V and J genes are TRBV4-3 and TRBJ1-6; 8 bases are shared with TRBD1. CDR1 and CDR2 (germline): LGHNA, YSLEER. Losses at the gene ends were 0 bases for V and 7 bases for J; bases not matched to a gene: 2. This CDR3 contains 15 residues. The CDR3 region has the DNA TGCGCCAGCAGCCAAGATCAGGGGGCAAATTCACCCCTCCACTTT. Amino acids: CASSQDQGANSPLHF.